Listed below are T cell receptor beta chains from one sample, sequenced in a study of cytomegalovirus exposure and HLA in healthy donors. Assay: immunoSEQ multiplex PCR; the TCRdb copy retains only in-frame clones and omits some. The sample lists approximately 150,000 clones, over 70% occurring once. The sample consisted of PBMCs. Receptor source: a woman in her 40s in good health and CMV-seronegative. Each CDR3 is given with its conserved first and last residue. D genes are given only for firm matches. Rows give clone size only sometimes, using once, few, many, or a class for an expanded clone.

clone_size d_call j_call v_call cdr3_nt cdr3_aa
- - TRBJ1-5 TRBV7-2 TGTGCCAGCAGCTTAATGTCATCCCATAGCAATCAGCCCCAGCATTTT CASSLMSSHSNQPQHF
few - TRBJ2-7 TRBV6-5 TGTGCCAGCAGTTACGGTAGGGGAACAGTCCTCTACGAGCAGTACTTC CASSYGRGTVLYEQYF
- - TRBJ1-5 TRBV19 TGTGCCAGTAGTATGAAGTTTATAGCAAATCAGCCCCAGCATTTT CASSMKFIANQPQHF
- TRBD1 TRBJ1-2 TRBV28 TGTGCCAGCAGTCGACAGGGATATGGCTACACCTTC CASSRQGYGYTF
- - TRBJ1-1 TRBV6-1 TGTGCCAGCAGTGAAGAAACAGTTTCTCAAGCTTTCTTT CASSEETVSQAFF
few TRBD1 TRBJ1-1 TRBV4-1 TGCGCCAGCAGCCACACGGACAGGGGGAAGTCTGAACCTTTCTTT CASSHTDRGKSEPFF
few TRBD1 TRBJ1-5 TRBV7-6 TGTGCCAGCAGCTTAGGACCCCACAGGGGGCGGGGGAAAAATAGCAATCAGCCCCAGCATTTT CASSLGPHRGRGKNSNQPQHF
once - TRBJ1-1 TRBV5-1 TGCGCCAGCAGCTTGGGGCACCCCCTGCGGGGTAACACTGAAGCTTTCTTT CASSLGHPLRGNTEAFF
- - TRBJ2-3 TRBV5-8 TGTGCCAGCAGCTTTCTTAGCACAGATACGCAGTATTTT CASSFLSTDTQYF
few - TRBJ1-2 TRBV6-5 TGTGCCAGCAGCCCGGGGAATCCTCGTAGCTATGGCTACACCTTC CASSPGNPRSYGYTF
- TRBD1 TRBJ1-5 TRBV7-9 TGTGCCAGCAGCTTGGGGGACATGACAGGGGGTCGGGGCAATCAGCCCCAGCATTTT CASSLGDMTGGRGNQPQHF
- TRBD2 TRBJ2-3 TRBV5-1 TGCGCCAGCACCCTATGGGTGTGGCAGCGGGAGGGCCGGAACACAGATACGCAGTATTTT CASTLWVWQREGRNTDTQYF
- - TRBJ2-3 TRBV5-1 TGCGCCAGCAGCCCCCCGGTGGAGGAGCGCACAGATACGCAGTATTTT CASSPPVEERTDTQYF
- TRBD1 TRBJ2-7 TRBV2 TGTGCCAGCAGGGGACAGGAATCCTACGAGCAGTACTTC CASRGQESYEQYF
- TRBD1 TRBJ1-1 TRBV30 TGTGCCTGGAACAGGGGGCATGGCACTGAAGCTTTCTTT CAWNRGHGTEAFF
- - TRBJ1-5 TRBV27 TGTCCCCGGGGGGGGTACGCTCAGCCCCAGCATTTT CPRGGYAQPQHF
- TRBD1 TRBJ2-7 TRBV6-5 TGTGCCAGCAGTTACCGGCAGGGGGCTTCTACCTACGAGCAGTACTTC CASSYRQGASTYEQYF
once - TRBJ1-2 TRBV5-1 TGCGCCAGCAGCTTAGAACTAGGGAGGTCTGGCTATGGCTACACCTTC CASSLELGRSGYGYTF
- TRBD2 TRBJ2-7 TRBV29-1 TGCAGCGTTACCCCTAGCGGGAGTACCCACGAGCAGTACTTC CSVTPSGSTHEQYF
- TRBD2 TRBJ2-1 TRBV6-5 TGTGCCAGCAGTTACTCGGCTAGCGGGGGACCAAATGAGCAGTTCTTC CASSYSASGGPNEQFF
- TRBD1 TRBJ1-2 TRBV27 TGTGCCAGTTGGCCCCGGACAGGGGCTAACTATGGCTACACCTTC CASWPRTGANYGYTF
- TRBD1 TRBJ2-5 TRBV6-4 TGTGCCAGCAGTGCCTCACCGGGACAGGGCCAAGAGACCCAGTACTTC CASSASPGQGQETQYF
- TRBD1 TRBJ2-2 TRBV18 TGTGCCAGCTCACCACCGGGACAGGCGCCGTTAGAGCTGTTTTTT CASSPPGQAPLELFF
- TRBD1 TRBJ1-1 TRBV27 TGTGCCAGCGGCCAGGGGGCAGTCACTGAAGCTTTCTTT CASGQGAVTEAFF
- - TRBJ2-7 TRBV5-1 TGCGCCAGCAGGACTAGGGGGCAGTCCTACGAGCAGTACTTC CASRTRGQSYEQYF
- - TRBJ2-6 TRBV28 TGTGCCGGCAGTTTATCAGGGTCTGGGGCCAACGTCCTGACTTTC CAGSLSGSGANVLTF
once - TRBJ2-1 TRBV11-2 TGTGCCAGCAGCTCAGGGTACAATGAGCAGTTCTTC CASSSGYNEQFF
- - TRBJ1-1 TRBV6-1 TGTGCCAGCAGTGATCAGGGGATACACACTGAAGCTTTCTTT CASSDQGIHTEAFF
- TRBD2 TRBJ2-1 TRBV18 TGTGCCAGCTCACCTCAGACTAGCGGGAGCACAAATGAGCAGTTCTTC CASSPQTSGSTNEQFF
- - TRBJ1-1 TRBV9 TGTGCCAGCAGCGTCCCAACAAAACAGACGGAGAACACTGAAGCTTTCTTT CASSVPTKQTENTEAFF
few - TRBJ1-1 TRBV15 TGTGCCACCAGGGCAGGGGAGAACACTGAAGCTTTCTTT CATRAGENTEAFF
- - TRBJ1-1 TRBV6-1 TGTGCCAGCAGTGAAGTGGGGGGGGCGCCCCTTTACACTGAAGCTTTCTTT CASSEVGGAPLYTEAFF
- - TRBJ1-2 TRBV5-1 TGCGCCAGCAGCTTGTTTTCAGGGTACTATGGCTACACCTTC CASSLFSGYYGYTF
- - TRBJ2-1 TRBV11-2 TGTGCCAGCAGCTTATCTCGGTACCAACAGGGTGAGCAGTTCTTC CASSLSRYQQGEQFF
- - TRBJ1-1 TRBV14 TGTGCCAGCAGTCCTGGACACTTCACTGAAGCTTTCTTT CASSPGHFTEAFF
- - TRBJ2-2 TRBV2 TGTGCCAGCAGTGTTTACAGGGCGAACGGGGAGCTGTTTTTT CASSVYRANGELFF
many - TRBJ1-2 TRBV30 TGTGCCTGGAGTGGGGGCATTTCTGGGGACTTTAACTATGGCTACACCTTC CAWSGGISGDFNYGYTF
- - TRBJ1-5 TRBV6-6 TGTGCCAGCAGCGACAGTAGCAATCAGCCCCAGCATTTT CASSDSSNQPQHF
- TRBD1 TRBJ2-7 TRBV28 TGTGCCAGCAGTTCGGCCGGGACAGGCCCCTACGAGCAGTACTTC CASSSAGTGPYEQYF
- TRBD2 TRBJ2-5 TRBV11-2 TGTGCCAGCAGCCCAATGCTAGCGGGGGGGACCCAGTACTTC CASSPMLAGGTQYF
- TRBD1 TRBJ2-3 TRBV25-1 TGTGCCAGCAGTCAGAGCAGGGGGATGACGCAGTATTTT CASSQSRGMTQYF